This note documents a single T cell receptor beta chain sequence. Produced via immunoSEQ multiplex PCR; TCRdb's table is partial and in-frame only. The sample lists 60,000 to 75,000 clones; 85% to 90% were seen once. This sample was included in a study of blood T cell repertoires in COVID-19. Study in general: The cDNA or gDNA used as material had been derived from T cells, B-cell-depleted T cells, or PBMCs.

The germline V gene has CDR1 SGDLS and CDR2 YYNGEE. The ends were cut back, 4 bases at V and 3 bases at J, with 10 bases in the middle. CDR3 length: 13 amino acids. This sequence was found in a woman older than 75 with active or convalescent COVID-19. The sequenced sample consisted of peripheral blood. The chain carries TRBV9 and TRBJ1-1, with D unclear. The CDR3 nucleotides read TGTGCCAGCAGCCCAGGAGGGTACACTGAAGCTTTCTTT. This gives the protein CASSPGGYTEAFF.